This entry lists 26 T cell receptor beta chains sequenced from one sample in a study of read filtering for tumor transcriptome and immune sequencing. Molecular barcoded adaptors covering alpha/delta and beta/gamma chains were used on about 0.4 ug RNA. TCRdb passed the reads through MiXCR, listing each CDR3 protein once. The table shows approximately 40,000 distinct CDR3 sequences, with 14% occurring only once. Material for sequencing was a population of CD138-negative cells sorted from bone marrow. The receptor source for this set is a donor aged 40 or over with multiple myeloma.

This chain joins TRBV6-2 or TRBV6-3 and TRBJ1-1; D unresolved. V was shortened by 6 bases and J by 1 base, with 15 bases between the two germline ends. Per germline, CDR1 MNHEY and CDR2 SVGEGT. CDR3 length equals 15 residues. CDR3 in DNA: TGTGCCAGCAGCCGCCCCTCGAGCGGGAACACTGAAGCTTTCTTT. This sequence encodes CASSRPSSGNTEAFF.

This clonotype was recorded at least ten times. The V call is TRBV28, the J call TRBJ2-1, with 10 positions matching TRBD2. With 1 base clipped from V and 8 bases from J, the junction kept 23 bases outside the gene matches. Per germline, CDR1 MDHEN and CDR2 SYDVKM. The CDR3 is 21 residues long. The CDR3 is CASSLFGPPPGKAGGEDEQFF. The CDR3 DNA reads as TGTGCCAGCAGTTTATTTGGACCACCCCCGGGGAAAGCGGGGGGGGAGGATGAGCAGTTCTTC.

This clonotype came up many times. The V and J genes are TRBV24-1 and TRBJ2-3; 7 bases are shared with TRBD1. The germline V gene encodes CDR1 KGHDR and CDR2 SFDVKD. The CDR3 has 16 amino acids. V lost 3 bases to trimming and J lost 4 bases; unmatched junction nucleotides: 9. CDR3 region: CATSDPSTGPPDTQYF. The DNA of the CDR3 is TGTGCCACCAGTGATCCCTCGACAGGGCCCCCAGATACGCAGTATTTT.

This clonotype was seen ten or more times. At one boundary the junction diverges from the germline segment, which might be a read error. The chain couples TRBV5-1 to TRBJ1-1, with 10 bases identical to TRBD1. Per germline, CDR1 SGHRS and CDR2 YFSETQ. The CDR3 is made up of 14 amino acids. In nucleotides, the CDR3 is TGTGCCAGCAGCGCGGACAGGGGGGGCACTGAAGCTTTCTTT. The encoded protein is CASSADRGGTEAFF.

The gene calls are TRBV18 and TRBJ2-2; D unclear. Trimming shortened V by 0 bases and J by 0 bases, and 5 bases separated the two germline ends. This CDR3 comprises 15 residues. CDR1 and CDR2 (germline): KGHSH, LQKENI. CDR3 amino acids: CASSPPSANTGELFF. The CDR3, as DNA: TGTGCCAGCTCACCACCGTCGGCGAACACCGGGGAGCTGTTTTTT.

This clonotype was recorded many times. The DNA for the CDR3 is TGTGCCATCAGTGAAGTCAGGGAGAACGGGGAGCTGTTTTTT. Translation: CAISEVRENGELFF. V is TRBV10-3 and J is TRBJ2-2; D tentatively reads TRBD1 or TRBD2 (5 bases each). The ends were cut back, 3 bases at V and 7 bases at J, with 12 bases in the middle. Germline CDR1 is ENHRY and CDR2 is SYGVKD. The CDR3 contains 14 residues.

This clonotype has a count of ten or more. The gene calls are TRBV12-3 or TRBV12-4 and TRBJ2-3; no firm D call. The V gene lost 6 bases and the J gene lost 4 bases, with 11 bases spanning the gap. The CDR3 extends over 13 amino acids. The CDR3 coding sequence is TGTGCCAGCAGACGAGGTGGGGCAGATACGCAGTATTTT. Amino acids: CASRRGGADTQYF.

Judged by abundance, this clonotype is medium-sized. The chain combines TRBV6-1 with TRBJ2-1, with 10 bases aligning to TRBD2. Germline V lookup: CDR1 MNHNS, CDR2 SASEGT. The CDR3 is made up of 15 amino acids. Unmatched junction bases numbered 6, after V lost 6 bases and J lost 4 bases. The CDR3 DNA reads TGTGCCAGCAGGCCACTAGCGGGGAGATACAATGAGCAGTTCTTC. This translates into CASRPLAGRYNEQFF.

This clonotype was recorded a few times. The chain couples TRBV28 to TRBJ1-5; D gene uncertain. The length of the CDR3 is 14 residues. Germline CDR1 reads MDHEN; CDR2 reads SYDVKM. V was clipped by 6 bases and J by 5 bases, with 14 bases between them. The CDR3 is CASSPVSEYQPQHF. The CDR3 nucleotides read TGTGCCAGCAGCCCAGTTTCGGAATATCAGCCCCAGCATTTT.

This chain uses TRBV7-9 with TRBJ1-1; 9 bases align to TRBD1. V shed 6 bases and J 0 bases; nucleotides not matched to a gene: 11. CDR1 and CDR2 (germline): SEHNR, FQNEAQ (reference sequence). The CDR3 contains 17 residues. The CDR3 DNA follows: TGTGCCAGCAGAAAGGCAGGGACAGGGTGGTTGAACACTGAAGCTTTCTTT. It translates to CASRKAGTGWLNTEAFF.

This clonotype was recorded once. The junction departs from the called germline gene at one end, perhaps through a read error. This sequence joins TRBV6-6 and TRBJ1-1, with TRBD1 identical over 7 bases. The CDR3 is 15 amino acids. Germline values: CDR1 MNHNY, CDR2 SVGAGI (reference sequence). DNA of the CDR3: TGTGCCAGCAGTGAAATCCGGACAGGCCACACTGAAGCTTCCTTT. Protein product: CASSEIRTGHTEASF.

This clonotype was seen repeatedly, ten times or more. The chain carries TRBV7-3 and TRBJ2-1; TRBD1 agrees at 8 bases. Germline values: CDR1 SGHTA, CDR2 FQGTGA. After removal of 7 bases from V and 9 bases from J, the junction contained 5 bases not matched to a gene. This CDR3 has 12 amino acids. The CDR3 nucleotides read TGTGCCAGCAACGAAGACAGGGGTGAGCAGTTCTTC. Translated, it gives CASNEDRGEQFF.

CDR3 loop: CASRVSRVLSSYEQYF. Written as DNA, the CDR3 is TGTGCCAGCCGGGTATCGAGGGTCCTGAGCTCCTACGAGCAGTACTTC. V and J are TRBV7-2 and TRBJ2-7, with TRBD2 as a possible D gene (5 bases). The CDR3 has 16 amino acids. V lost 8 bases and J lost 0, with 20 bases in between. The germline V gene encodes CDR1 SGHTA and CDR2 FQGNSA. Based on the CDR3 plus reference TRBV7-2 and TRBJ2-7, the full variable domain is GAGVSQSPSNKVTEKGKDVELRCDPISGHTALYWYRQSLGQGLEFLIYFQGNSAPDKSGLPSDRFSAERTGGSVSTLTIQRTQQEDSAVYLCASRVSRVLSSYEQYFGPGTRLTVT.

Many counts were recorded for this clonotype. The chain links TRBV6-4 to TRBJ2-3; 11 positions match TRBD2. The CDR3 consists of 15 residues. V was clipped by 7 bases and J by 6 bases; unmatched bases: 9. Germline CDR1 reads MRHNA; CDR2 reads SNTAGT. CDR3 nucleotide sequence: TGTGCCAGCAAAAGACTAGCGGGGCAAGGGGATACGCAGTATTTT. Translation: CASKRLAGQGDTQYF.

This clonotype was counted at least ten times. This sequence may be a read error, since a much larger clone differs from it by one base. The genes are TRBV18 and TRBJ2-1; TRBD1 matches 8 bases. The CDR3 runs 14 residues. Germline V gene sequence: CDR1 KGHSH, CDR2 LQKENI. CDR3 residues: CASSPGQDYNGQFF. CDR3 DNA sequence: TGTGCCAGCTCCCCGGGACAGGACTACAATGGGCAGTTCTTC.

This clonotype was seen at least ten times. The chain recombines TRBV19 with TRBJ1-5, with unresolved D. Trimming pared 7 bases from V and 7 bases from J, leaving 8 bases between. The CDR3 has 11 amino acids. Germline CDR1 is LNHDA and CDR2 is SQIVND (reference sequence). CDR3 bases: TGTGCCAGTACAGCGGCCCAGCCCCAGCATTTT. This gives the protein CASTAAQPQHF.

This clonotype has ten or more counts. This sequence joins TRBV6-5 and TRBJ2-2; no firm D call. The CDR3 sequence is 12 residues long. V lost 6 bases to trimming and J lost 7 bases, with 9 bases between them. The germline gives CDR1 MNHEY, CDR2 SVGAGI. CDR3 sequence (DNA): TGTGCCAGCAGCCTCCCCGTCGGGGAGCTGTTTTTT. Translating it yields CASSLPVGELFF.

Remarks on this clonotype: The junction shows a germline mismatch at one end, possibly a read error. V and J are TRBV30 and TRBJ2-5; D is unclear. Germline V gene data show CDR1 as GTSNPN and CDR2 as SVGIG (reference sequence). The CDR3 sequence is 13 residues long. The CDR3 sequence is CAWGHPPELAQYF. The CDR3 DNA reads TGCGCCTGGGGTCACCCCCCTGAATTGGCCCAGTACTTC.

This clonotype has ten or more counts. The J gene is TRBJ2-1, the V gene TRBV20-1; perhaps TRBD1 as D (7 bases). The CDR3 spans 13 residues. CDR1 is DFQATT and CDR2 is SNEGSKA in the germline V gene (reference sequence). Trimming removed 5 bases at V and 6 bases at J, with 14 bases between. CDR3 loop: CSAPQGRLNEQFF. DNA of the CDR3: TGCAGTGCTCCACAGGGGAGGCTCAATGAGCAGTTCTTC.

Turning to this clonotype: A far more abundant clone sits one base away, making this likely a read error. The chain couples TRBV7-9 to TRBJ2-1; 9 bases map to TRBD2. The CDR3 loop spans 16 amino acids. Per germline, CDR1 SEHNR and CDR2 FQNEAQ (reference sequence). CDR3: CASGLRGLAGVNEQFF. The CDR3 DNA reads TGTGCCAGCGGCTTACGGGGTTTAGCGGGGGTAAATGAGCAGTTCTTC.

This clonotype has ten or more counts. V is TRBV9 and J is TRBJ2-1, with 8 positions matching TRBD2. V lost 5 bases to trimming and J lost 3 bases; unmatched junction nucleotides: 7. Germline CDR1 and CDR2: SGDLS and YYNGEE. The CDR3 spans 15 residues. CDR3 bases: TGTGCCAGCAGTGGAGGAGCGGGAGTCTACAATGAGCAGTTCTTC. Amino acid sequence: CASSGGAGVYNEQFF.

This clonotype has a count of ten or more. The rearrangement joins TRBV5-1 to TRBJ2-1; D may be TRBD1 (5 bases). Germline CDR1 reads SGHRS; CDR2 reads YFSETQ. V was cut by 6 bases and J by 4 bases, with 17 bases left in between. The CDR3 is 15 amino acids. The CDR3 DNA reads TGCGCCAGCATCTTCTCTACAGGAACATACAATGAGCAGTTCTTC. Translation gives CASIFSTGTYNEQFF.

This clonotype has a handful of counts. Since a much larger clone is just one base distant, this may be a read error. The J gene is TRBJ1-5, the V gene TRBV7-2, with a weak D call TRBD1 (5 bases). The CDR3 is 14 residues long. From germline, CDR1 is SGHTA and CDR2 FQGNSA. DNA for the CDR3: TGTGCCAGCAGCACGACAGTTGGGAATCAGCCCCGGCATTTT. Its protein product is CASSTTVGNQPRHF.

This clonotype was seen more than once but under ten times. V usage is TRBV6-2 or TRBV6-3 and J usage is TRBJ1-5; D gene uncertain. CDR1 is MNHEY, CDR2 SVGEGT, per germline. CDR3 length equals 13 residues. V lost 5 bases and J 7 bases, leaving 12 bases between the germline ends. CDR3 nucleotide sequence: TGTGCCAGCAGTATCTTGACCGGGCAGCCCCAGCATTTT. This encodes CASSILTGQPQHF.

This clonotype has a count of ten or more. The chain is built from TRBV4-3 and TRBJ1-1; tentatively, D is TRBD1 (5 bases). The V end lost 6 bases, the J end lost 5 bases, and 22 bases lay between the germline ends. CDR1 LGHNA and CDR2 YSLEER come from the germline V gene. The CDR3 contains 16 residues. CDR3 bases: TGCGCCAGCAGTCCCGAGGGACCGCTGGGTTGGACTGAAGCTTTCTTT. Its translation: CASSPEGPLGWTEAFF.

The chain has TRBV5-4 and TRBJ2-5; D call uncertain. This CDR3 comprises 14 residues. Trimming pared 4 bases from V and 2 bases from J, leaving 12 bases between. CDR1 and CDR2 from the germline V gene are SGHNT and YYREEE (reference sequence). The CDR3 region has the DNA TGTGCCAGCAGCCTGCTAGGTAGTCAAGAGACCCAGTACTTC. It yields the protein CASSLLGSQETQYF.